The rows below give T cell receptor beta chains drawn from one sample of a study of shared clonotypes between healthy human individuals. Data came from immunoSEQ multiplex PCR; TCRdb stores just in-frame clones and leaves some out. The data hold hundreds of thousands of clones, with roughly 96% observed a single time. The sample comprised naive CD8+ T cells sorted from blood. These TCRs come from a woman aged 30 to 39 in good health. CDR3s include the opening cysteine and the closing phenylalanine or tryptophan.

J gene: TRBJ1-1; V gene: TRBV5-5; CDR3 protein: CASRPTGNTEAFF
J gene: TRBJ1-4; V gene: TRBV5-1; CDR3 protein: CASSTWTGANEKLFF
J gene: TRBJ2-7; V gene: TRBV27; CDR3 protein: CASRHRGEQYF
J gene: TRBJ2-7; V gene: TRBV30; CDR3 protein: CAWSEGQGRYEQYF
J gene: TRBJ1-1; V gene: TRBV14; CDR3 protein: CASSQGKRTEAFF
J gene: TRBJ2-7; V gene: TRBV9; CDR3 protein: CASSLGTSGDYEQYF
J gene: NA; V gene: TRBV28; CDR3 protein: CASYGGYEQYF
J gene: TRBJ2-1; V gene: TRBV27; CDR3 protein: CASSRTSGNHEQFF
J gene: TRBJ2-7; V gene: TRBV7-9; CDR3 protein: CASSPVGGSYEQYF
J gene: TRBJ2-5; V gene: TRBV5-6; CDR3 protein: CASSFRLAGIETQYF
J gene: TRBJ2-7; V gene: TRBV15; CDR3 protein: CATSRDQIRANEQYF
J gene: TRBJ2-7; V gene: TRBV27; CDR3 protein: CASSLSAGTGSYEQYF
J gene: TRBJ1-1; V gene: TRBV2; CDR3 protein: CASSALNTEAFF
J gene: TRBJ2-1; V gene: TRBV11-2; CDR3 protein: CASSAGPFYNEQFF
J gene: TRBJ2-7; V gene: TRBV5-6; CDR3 protein: CASSLEGGKASYEQYF
J gene: TRBJ2-7; V gene: TRBV11-2; CDR3 protein: CASSSTGTTDYEQYF
J gene: TRBJ2-1; V gene: TRBV7-6; CDR3 protein: CASSFPGLADSSRSYNEQFF
J gene: TRBJ2-1; V gene: TRBV7-9; CDR3 protein: CASTPTFVTGGANEQFF
J gene: TRBJ1-2; V gene: TRBV6-1; CDR3 protein: CASSEAPGQGVYGYTF
J gene: TRBJ2-7; V gene: TRBV10-3; CDR3 protein: CAISGNSGRTSEQYF
J gene: TRBJ2-1; V gene: TRBV20-1; CDR3 protein: CSARVAYEQFF
J gene: TRBJ1-1; V gene: TRBV28; CDR3 protein: CASSSLFYFEDTEAFF
J gene: TRBJ2-7; V gene: TRBV15; CDR3 protein: CATSRKAPTPTYEQYF
J gene: TRBJ2-7; V gene: TRBV7-9; CDR3 protein: CASSLDYEQYF
J gene: TRBJ2-7; V gene: TRBV19; CDR3 protein: CASSSRTSGRASGEQYF
J gene: TRBJ1-1; V gene: TRBV9; CDR3 protein: CASSVAWGSTEAFF
J gene: TRBJ2-7; V gene: TRBV10-1; CDR3 protein: CASGESYEQYF
J gene: TRBJ2-5; V gene: TRBV28; CDR3 protein: CASSSRTVGVGETQYF
J gene: TRBJ2-5; V gene: TRBV5-6; CDR3 protein: CASSPGLVDEQYF
J gene: TRBJ2-3; V gene: TRBV27; CDR3 protein: CASSFRDSYLDTQYF
J gene: TRBJ2-7; V gene: TRBV11-1; CDR3 protein: CASSLVKGLARYEQYF
J gene: TRBJ1-5; V gene: TRBV7-8; CDR3 protein: CASSITDGNQPQHF
J gene: TRBJ1-1; V gene: TRBV27; CDR3 protein: CASSLTPWANTEAFF
J gene: TRBJ1-4; V gene: TRBV2; CDR3 protein: CASSRGKGNEKLFF
J gene: TRBJ2-1; V gene: TRBV6-5; CDR3 protein: CTSSYSWAGSYNEQFF
J gene: TRBJ2-5; V gene: TRBV27; CDR3 protein: CASSELGGETQYF